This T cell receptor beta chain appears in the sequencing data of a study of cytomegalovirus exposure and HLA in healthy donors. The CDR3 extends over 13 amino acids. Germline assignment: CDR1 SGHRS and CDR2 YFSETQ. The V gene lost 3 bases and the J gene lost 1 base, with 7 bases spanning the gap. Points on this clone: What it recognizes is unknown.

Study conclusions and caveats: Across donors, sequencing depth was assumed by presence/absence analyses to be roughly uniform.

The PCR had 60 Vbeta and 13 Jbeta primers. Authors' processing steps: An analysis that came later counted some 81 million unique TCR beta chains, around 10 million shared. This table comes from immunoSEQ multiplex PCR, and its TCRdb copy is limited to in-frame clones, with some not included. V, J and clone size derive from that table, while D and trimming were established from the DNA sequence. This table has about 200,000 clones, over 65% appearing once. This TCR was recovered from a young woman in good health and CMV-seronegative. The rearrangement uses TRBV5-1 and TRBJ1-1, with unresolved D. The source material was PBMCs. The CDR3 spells CASSSYRNTEAFF. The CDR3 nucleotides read TGCGCCAGCAGCTCCTACAGGAACACTGAAGCTTTCTTT.